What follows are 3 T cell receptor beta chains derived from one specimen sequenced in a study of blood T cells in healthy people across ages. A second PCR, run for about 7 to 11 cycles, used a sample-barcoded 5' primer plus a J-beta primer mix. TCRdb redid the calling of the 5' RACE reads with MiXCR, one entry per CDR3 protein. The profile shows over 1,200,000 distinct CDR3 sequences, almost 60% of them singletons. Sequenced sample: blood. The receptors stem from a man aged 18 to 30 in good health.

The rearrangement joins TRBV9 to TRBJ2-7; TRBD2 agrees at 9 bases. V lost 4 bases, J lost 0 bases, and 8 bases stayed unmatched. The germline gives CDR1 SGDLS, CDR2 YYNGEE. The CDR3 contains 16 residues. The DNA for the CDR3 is TGTGCCAGCAGCCCCAGACTAGCGGACAGCTCCTACGAGCAGTACTTC. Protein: CASSPRLADSSYEQYF.

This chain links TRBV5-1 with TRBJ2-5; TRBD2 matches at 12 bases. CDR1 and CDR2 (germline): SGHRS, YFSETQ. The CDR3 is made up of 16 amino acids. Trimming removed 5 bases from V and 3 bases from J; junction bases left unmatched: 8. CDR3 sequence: CASRLTSGGTKETQYF. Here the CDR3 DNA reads TGCGCCAGCAGACTCACTAGCGGGGGGACAAAAGAGACCCAGTACTTC.

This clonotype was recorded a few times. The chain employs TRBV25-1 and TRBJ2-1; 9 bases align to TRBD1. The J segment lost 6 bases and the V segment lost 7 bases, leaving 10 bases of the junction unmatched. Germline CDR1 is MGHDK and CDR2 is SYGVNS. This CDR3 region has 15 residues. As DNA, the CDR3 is TGTGCCAGCATAGAGACAGGGGGAGGGTCCAATGAGCAGTTCTTC. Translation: CASIETGGGSNEQFF.